Presented here are 15 T cell receptor beta chains from one specimen sequenced in a study of cytomegalovirus exposure and HLA in healthy donors. PCR primers comprised 60 Vbeta and 13 Jbeta primers. Assay used: immunoSEQ multiplex PCR; TCRdb lists only in-frame clones, some missing. The sample yields approximately 200,000 clones, around 78% seen once. Sequenced material: PBMCs. These receptors were taken from a man between 25 and 39 years old in good health and CMV-seronegative.

Only one count was recorded for this clone. The J gene is TRBJ2-3, the V gene TRBV10-2, with a weak D call TRBD2 (6 bases). The CDR3 covers 15 residues. The ends were cut back, 7 bases at V and 1 base at J, with 15 bases in the middle. CDR1 and CDR2 (germline): WSHSY, SAAADI. The CDR3 reads CASTPLPSGTDTQYF. CDR3 nucleotide sequence: TGCGCCAGCACCCCCCTGCCTAGCGGCACAGATACGCAGTATTTT.

V and J are TRBV5-1 and TRBJ2-1, with a weak D call TRBD1 (8 bases). Germline-derived CDR1 and CDR2 are SGHRS and YFSETQ. The CDR3 extends over 15 amino acids. V gave up 4 bases and J gave up 5 bases, with 16 bases separating them. As DNA, the CDR3 is TGCGCCAGCAGCCGCCGGACAGGGACTAACAATGAGCAGTTCTTC. Translating gives CASSRRTGTNNEQFF.

The chain carries TRBV19 and TRBJ2-7, with D maybe TRBD2 (6 bases). The CDR3 is 14 residues long. V shed 9 bases and J shed 4 bases, with 19 bases lying between them. From germline, CDR1 is LNHDA and CDR2 SQIVND (reference sequence). As DNA, the CDR3 is TGTGCCAGACACCCTGGAGGGAAGGCTTACGAGCAGTACTTC. Protein product: CARHPGGKAYEQYF.

The chain uses TRBV5-1 and TRBJ1-2, with D perhaps matching TRBD1 (5 bases). Germline V gene data show CDR1 as SGHRS and CDR2 as YFSETQ. The CDR3 loop spans 13 amino acids. Trimming stripped 0 bases from V and 7 bases from J, with 10 bases between. This CDR3 reads CASSLEGLSGYTF. The CDR3 region has the DNA TGCGCCAGCAGCTTGGAGGGGCTAAGTGGCTACACCTTC.

V usage is TRBV28 and J usage is TRBJ2-7, with D perhaps TRBD2 (6 bases). The ends were cut back, 7 bases at V and 0 bases at J, with 16 bases in the middle. Germline CDR1 MDHEN, CDR2 SYDVKM. CDR3 length equals 15 residues. CDR3 in amino acids: CASTASGGVSYEQYF. DNA for the CDR3: TGTGCCAGCACCGCCAGCGGAGGGGTCTCCTACGAGCAGTACTTC.

J is TRBJ1-6 and V is TRBV6-5; D gene ambiguous. V dropped 1 base and J dropped 5 bases, with 12 bases sitting between them. CDR1 is MNHEY, CDR2 SVGAGI, per germline. The CDR3 runs 16 residues. The CDR3 here is CASSYLTVGHNSPLHF. CDR3 coding DNA: TGTGCCAGCAGTTACTTAACAGTTGGCCATAATTCACCCCTCCACTTT.

The genes are TRBV7-9 and TRBJ1-1; D remains unclear. Trimming stripped 0 bases from V and 7 bases from J, with 9 bases between. Germline V gives CDR1 SEHNR, CDR2 FQNEAQ (reference sequence). The CDR3 covers 13 residues. Here the CDR3 DNA reads TGTGCCAGCAGCTTAGCGGAGAAAGGTGAAGCTTTCTTT. Encoded protein: CASSLAEKGEAFF.

This chain connects TRBV7-3 to TRBJ2-1, with D perhaps TRBD2 (5 bases). Deletions cut 5 bases from V and 10 bases from J, with 15 bases between. The germline gives CDR1 SGHTA, CDR2 FQGTGA. This CDR3 region has 13 residues. CDR3 nucleotide sequence: TGTGCCAGCAGCCACCCTGCCTCGGGGGAGCAGTTCTTC. This gives the protein CASSHPASGEQFF. Drawing the rest from reference TRBV7-3 and TRBJ2-1, the complete variable domain is GAGVSQTPSNKVTEKGKYVELRCDPISGHTALYWYRQSLGQGPEFLIYFQGTGAADDSGLPNDRFFAVRPEGSVSTLKIQRTERGDSAVYLCASSHPASGEQFFGPGTRLTVL.

This clone was seen only once. The chain employs TRBV18 and TRBJ2-7; 9 nucleotides align to TRBD1. This CDR3 has 14 residues. The germline V gene encodes CDR1 KGHSH and CDR2 LQKENI. The V and J ends lost 9 bases and 4 bases, in that order; junction bases with no gene match: 10. The CDR3 DNA is TGTGCCAGTGAGATGACCGGGACAGGGTACGAGCAGTACTTC. It codes for CASEMTGTGYEQYF.

The count of this clone is one. The CDR3 is CASSGRGMAWETQYF. As DNA, the CDR3 is TGTGCCAGCAGTGGTCGAGGGATGGCCTGGGAGACCCAGTACTTC. The chain links TRBV6-1 to TRBJ2-5, with D possibly TRBD2 on 5 matching bases. Germline CDR1 is MNHNS and CDR2 is SASEGT. Deletions cut 4 bases from V and 5 bases from J, with 17 bases between. The CDR3 is made up of 15 amino acids.

The V call is TRBV27, the J call TRBJ1-5; D is perhaps TRBD1 (5 bases). This CDR3 comprises 14 residues. Germline lookup yields CDR1 MNHEY and CDR2 SMNVEV (reference sequence). The ends were cut back, 6 bases at V and 7 bases at J, with 16 bases in the middle. This chain's CDR3 is CASSPAGVRQPQHF. The CDR3 DNA reads as TGTGCCAGCAGCCCCGCGGGGGTTCGCCAGCCCCAGCATTTT.

The rearrangement links TRBV30 to TRBJ1-1, with D uncertain. Trimming removed 2 bases at V and 3 bases at J, with 16 bases between. Germline V gives CDR1 GTSNPN, CDR2 SVGIG (reference sequence). This CDR3 has 15 residues. The CDR3 region is CAWSFGGSSYTEAFF. The CDR3 DNA follows: TGTGCCTGGAGTTTTGGAGGCAGCAGTTACACTGAAGCTTTCTTT.

Regarding this clone: The sample carries other DNA sequences with the same CDR3. This chain links TRBV6-5 with TRBJ2-7; TRBD2 aligns across 9 bases. The CDR3 loop spans 16 amino acids. Germline-derived CDR1 and CDR2 are MNHEY and SVGAGI. V lost 0 bases, J lost 2 bases, and 5 bases stayed unmatched. CDR3 residues: CASSYSIRGRAYEQYF. CDR3 sequence (DNA): TGTGCCAGCAGTTACTCGATCCGCGGGAGGGCCTACGAGCAGTACTTC.

The gene calls are TRBV25-1 and TRBJ2-1; 7 bases are shared with TRBD2. Trimming took 8 bases from V and 4 from J; bases not matched to a gene: 8. This CDR3 is built from 14 residues. Germline assignment: CDR1 MGHDK and CDR2 SYGVNS. The CDR3 DNA follows: TGTGCCAGCGGACACCTGGGGGGGTACAATGAGCAGTTCTTC. This translates into CASGHLGGYNEQFF. The full variable domain, rest sourced from reference TRBV25-1 and TRBJ2-1, is EADIYQTPRYLVIGTGKKITLECSQTMGHDKMYWYQQDPGMELHLIHYSYGVNSTEKGDLSSESTVSRIRTEHFPLTLESARPSHTSQYLCASGHLGGYNEQFFGPGTRLTVL.

This clone was counted between two and nine times. The chain joins TRBV9 to TRBJ2-7; TRBD1 is a possible D gene (6 bases). The germline CDR1 and CDR2 sequences are SGDLS and YYNGEE. V dropped 4 bases and J dropped 6 bases, with 14 bases sitting between them. The CDR3 sequence is 13 residues long. The CDR3, as DNA: TGTGCCAGCAGCATACGACAGGTGGGCGAGCAGTACTTC. Its protein is CASSIRQVGEQYF.